This TCR beta chain is drawn from a study of cytomegalovirus exposure and HLA in healthy donors. Across the study: Unique TCRs numbering some 80 million, obtained from HLA-typed donors, made up an early data release. Study-wide points: In a later analysis, at a false discovery rate of 0.05, 15,000 to 20,000 TCR beta sequences were associated with HLA alleles. About 150 TCR beta chains were listed as cytomegalovirus-associated. A later analysis linked a missense variant in DCLRE1C to the trimming of TCR beta V and J genes.

Amplification used 60 Vbeta primers and 13 Jbeta primers. Generated by immunoSEQ multiplex PCR, the TCRdb table keeps only in-frame clones and is missing some. The profile shows 310,000 or so clones, around nine tenths of them singletons. Points on this clone: Its antigen is unidentified.

The germline V gene encodes CDR1 MNHNY and CDR2 SVGAGI (reference sequence). This CDR3 is 14 amino acids long. The sequence came from a woman aged 18-29 years in good health and CMV-seronegative. Sequencing input: PBMCs. The V and J genes are TRBV6-6 and TRBJ2-5; D unclear. The assigned J gene may be wrong: the sequence end matches TRBJ2-7 better. The CDR3 DNA reads as TGTGCCAGCAGTGCCGGGCCTAGCTCCTACGAGCAGTACTTC. This codes for CASSAGPSSYEQYF.